This T cell receptor (beta chain) was captured in a study of CD8 T cell repertoires and HIV-1 epitope variants. The germline V gene has CDR1 MDHEN and CDR2 SYDVKM. Trimming left V 2 bases short and J 2 bases short, with 15 bases between. The length of the CDR3 is 17 residues. In regard to this clone: Its antigen remains unknown.

Regarding the study as a whole: Of 9 or 10 antigen-specific beta clonotypes, 5 or 6 appeared to cross-react with escape variants.

Repertoires were generated with immunoSEQ multiplex PCR, while TCRdb's copy carries only in-frame clones and drops some. The profile covers 4,500 to 5,500 clones, with about 66% appearing a single time and roughly 45% taken by the ten largest. This clonotype was sampled from a male donor with HIV. The V gene is TRBV28, the J gene TRBJ2-2; D remains unclear. The sequenced sample consisted of cultured CD8+ T cells derived from PBMCs. The CDR3 protein is CASSLQTVSANTGELFF. CDR3 nucleotides: TGTGCCAGCAGTTTACAGACGGTCTCCGCAAACACCGGGGAGCTGTTTTTT.